These T cell receptor beta chains were read from a single sample in a study of cytomegalovirus exposure and HLA in healthy donors. Using immunoSEQ multiplex PCR, the repertoire was profiled, and TCRdb retains in-frame clones only, with some absent. The data show roughly 160,000 clones, with 65% to 85% seen just once and 3.1% held by the top ten. Sequencing was performed on PBMCs. These receptors all stem from a woman aged 45-65 years in good health and CMV-seropositive. CDR3s include the opening cysteine and the closing phenylalanine or tryptophan. The D gene is left open where the match is weak. Not all rows give a size; the values are once, few, many and, for expanded clones, a class.

clone_size: NA; j_call: TRBJ2-3; v_call: TRBV28; d_call: NA; cdr3_nt: TGTGCCAGCAGGACTAGAACCCCTCTCGGAGGGACGCAGTATTTT; cdr3_aa: CASRTRTPLGGTQYF
clone_size: NA; j_call: TRBJ2-7; v_call: TRBV5-1; d_call: TRBD1; cdr3_nt: TGCGCCAGCAGCTCACAGGGGGCGCCGGGTGAGCAGTACTTC; cdr3_aa: CASSSQGAPGEQYF
clone_size: NA; j_call: TRBJ2-1; v_call: TRBV7-9; d_call: TRBD2; cdr3_nt: TGTGCCAGCAGTCGTACTAGCGGGGGGGCCCATAATGAGCAGTTCTTC; cdr3_aa: CASSRTSGGAHNEQFF
clone_size: NA; j_call: TRBJ2-5; v_call: TRBV7-3; d_call: TRBD1; cdr3_nt: TGTGCCAGCAGCCAGACAGGGGGCCGCGAGACCCAGTACTTC; cdr3_aa: CASSQTGGRETQYF
clone_size: NA; j_call: TRBJ1-5; v_call: TRBV6-5; d_call: NA; cdr3_nt: TGTGCCAGCAGTACTGGGGGGGGTCAGCCCCAGCATTTT; cdr3_aa: CASSTGGGQPQHF
clone_size: NA; j_call: TRBJ2-1; v_call: TRBV4-2; d_call: TRBD2; cdr3_nt: TGTGCCAGCAGCCAAGCCGCTAGCGGGGGATACAATGAGCAGTTCTTC; cdr3_aa: CASSQAASGGYNEQFF
clone_size: NA; j_call: TRBJ1-6; v_call: TRBV5-8; d_call: NA; cdr3_nt: TGTGCCAGCAGCTTGGGCAGGGATCGCTCCTATAATTCACCCCTCCACTTT; cdr3_aa: CASSLGRDRSYNSPLHF
clone_size: few; j_call: TRBJ1-3; v_call: TRBV18; d_call: NA; cdr3_nt: TGTGCCAGCTCACCAAGCCCAGGGGTCTCTGGAAACACCATATATTTT; cdr3_aa: CASSPSPGVSGNTIYF
clone_size: few; j_call: TRBJ1-5; v_call: TRBV6-6; d_call: NA; cdr3_nt: TGTGCCAGCAGTTACTCTGGGGGCGAAGGCAATCAGCCCCAGCATTTT; cdr3_aa: CASSYSGGEGNQPQHF
clone_size: once; j_call: TRBJ2-7; v_call: TRBV28; d_call: NA; cdr3_nt: TGTGCCAGCAGTTACGAGGATGGGACAAGGGGGGAGCAGTACTTC; cdr3_aa: CASSYEDGTRGEQYF
clone_size: NA; j_call: TRBJ1-1; v_call: TRBV30; d_call: NA; cdr3_nt: TGTGCCTGGAGTTCTCATGTCCGGGATGAAGCTTTCTTT; cdr3_aa: CAWSSHVRDEAFF
clone_size: NA; j_call: TRBJ2-3; v_call: TRBV6-4; d_call: NA; cdr3_nt: TGTGCCAGCAGTGACACCTCTAGAAGCACAGATACGCAGTATTTT; cdr3_aa: CASSDTSRSTDTQYF
clone_size: few; j_call: TRBJ1-5; v_call: TRBV6-6; d_call: NA; cdr3_nt: TGTGCCAGCAGTCCCACTGGGGCGGGACAGCCCCAGCATTTT; cdr3_aa: CASSPTGAGQPQHF
clone_size: NA; j_call: TRBJ1-4; v_call: TRBV6-5; d_call: NA; cdr3_nt: TGTGCCAGCAGTTGGGGGGGGAGGACGGAGGGGGAAAAACTGTTTTTT; cdr3_aa: CASSWGGRTEGEKLFF
clone_size: once; j_call: TRBJ1-1; v_call: TRBV7-9; d_call: TRBD1; cdr3_nt: TGTGCCAGCAGCCCCCGACAGGGTAGGGACACTGAAGCTTTCTTT; cdr3_aa: CASSPRQGRDTEAFF
clone_size: NA; j_call: TRBJ1-2; v_call: TRBV30; d_call: NA; cdr3_nt: TGTGCCTGGAGTGTAGTAGGGGAGGTCTATGGCTACACCTTC; cdr3_aa: CAWSVVGEVYGYTF
clone_size: NA; j_call: TRBJ1-2; v_call: TRBV27; d_call: TRBD1; cdr3_nt: TGTGCCAGCAGTCAACGGGGACAGGCGAACTATGGCTACACCTTC; cdr3_aa: CASSQRGQANYGYTF
clone_size: NA; j_call: TRBJ1-2; v_call: TRBV25-1; d_call: NA; cdr3_nt: TGTGCCAGCAGTGAATCGGGAGGTGGTGGCTACACCTTC; cdr3_aa: CASSESGGGGYTF
clone_size: NA; j_call: TRBJ1-4; v_call: TRBV19; d_call: NA; cdr3_nt: TGTGCCAGCAGCCACCGAACAGGTGCAACTAATGAAAAACTGTTTTTT; cdr3_aa: CASSHRTGATNEKLFF
clone_size: NA; j_call: TRBJ1-4; v_call: TRBV15; d_call: NA; cdr3_nt: TGTGCCACCAGCTCTCCACCAGTTACGCATGAAAAACTGTTTTTT; cdr3_aa: CATSSPPVTHEKLFF
clone_size: NA; j_call: TRBJ1-2; v_call: TRBV4-1; d_call: NA; cdr3_nt: TGCGCCAGCAGCCAAGATGAGGAGGGAGAAGTCTATGGCTACACCTTC; cdr3_aa: CASSQDEEGEVYGYTF
clone_size: NA; j_call: TRBJ2-7; v_call: TRBV11-2; d_call: TRBD2; cdr3_nt: TGTGCCAGCAGCCCGGGACTAGCGGGTCCCTACGAGCAGTACTTC; cdr3_aa: CASSPGLAGPYEQYF
clone_size: few; j_call: TRBJ1-1; v_call: TRBV5-6; d_call: NA; cdr3_nt: TGTGCCAGCAGCTTAGAGGGTCGGGGAGCTTTCTTT; cdr3_aa: CASSLEGRGAFF
clone_size: NA; j_call: TRBJ1-6; v_call: TRBV5-1; d_call: TRBD1; cdr3_nt: TGCGCCAGCAGCTTTACCGGGACAGGGGGGAATTCACCCCTCCACTTT; cdr3_aa: CASSFTGTGGNSPLHF
clone_size: few; j_call: TRBJ1-4; v_call: TRBV5-4; d_call: NA; cdr3_nt: TGCGCCAGCAGCCCCAGGCGTAATGAAAAACTGTTTTTT; cdr3_aa: CASSPRRNEKLFF